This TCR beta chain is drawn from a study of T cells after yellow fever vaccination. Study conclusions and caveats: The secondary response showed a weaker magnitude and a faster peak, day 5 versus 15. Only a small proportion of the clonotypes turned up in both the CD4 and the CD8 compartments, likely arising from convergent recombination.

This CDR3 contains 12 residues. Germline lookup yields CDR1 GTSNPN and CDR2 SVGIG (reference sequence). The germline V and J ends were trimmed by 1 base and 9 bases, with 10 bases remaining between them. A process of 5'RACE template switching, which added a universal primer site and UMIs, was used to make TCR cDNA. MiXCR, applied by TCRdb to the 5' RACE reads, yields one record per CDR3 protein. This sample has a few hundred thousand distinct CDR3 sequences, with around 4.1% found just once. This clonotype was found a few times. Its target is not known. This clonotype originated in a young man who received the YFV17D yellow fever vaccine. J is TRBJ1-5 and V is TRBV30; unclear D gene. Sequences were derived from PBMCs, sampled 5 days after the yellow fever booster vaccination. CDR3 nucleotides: TGTGCCTGGAGTGAGGGATCTCCGCCCCAGCATTTT. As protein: CAWSEGSPPQHF.